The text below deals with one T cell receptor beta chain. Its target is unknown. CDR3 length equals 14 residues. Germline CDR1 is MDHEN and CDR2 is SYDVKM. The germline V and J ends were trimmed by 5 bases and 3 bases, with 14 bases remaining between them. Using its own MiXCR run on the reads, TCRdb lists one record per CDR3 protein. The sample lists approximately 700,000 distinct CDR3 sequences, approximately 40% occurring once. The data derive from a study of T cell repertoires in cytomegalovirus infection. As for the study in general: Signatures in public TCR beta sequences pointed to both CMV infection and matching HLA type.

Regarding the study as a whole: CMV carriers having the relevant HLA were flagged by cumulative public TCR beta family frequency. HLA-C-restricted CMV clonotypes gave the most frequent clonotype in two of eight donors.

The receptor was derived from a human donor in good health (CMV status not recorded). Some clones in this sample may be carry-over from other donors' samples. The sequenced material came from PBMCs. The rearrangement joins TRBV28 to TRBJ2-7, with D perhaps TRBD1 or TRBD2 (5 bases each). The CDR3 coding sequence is TGTGCCAGCAGTCTCGGGACGCGGGTCTACGAGCAGTACTTC. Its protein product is CASSLGTRVYEQYF.